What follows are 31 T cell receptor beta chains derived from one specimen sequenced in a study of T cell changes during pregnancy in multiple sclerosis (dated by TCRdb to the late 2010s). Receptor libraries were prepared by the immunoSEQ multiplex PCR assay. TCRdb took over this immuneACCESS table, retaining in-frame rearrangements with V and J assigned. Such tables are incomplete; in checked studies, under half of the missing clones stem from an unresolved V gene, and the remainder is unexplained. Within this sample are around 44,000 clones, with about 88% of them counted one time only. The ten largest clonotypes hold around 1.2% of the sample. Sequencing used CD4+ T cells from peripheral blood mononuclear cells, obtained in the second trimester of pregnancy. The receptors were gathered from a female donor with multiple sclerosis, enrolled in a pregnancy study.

The CDR3 sequence is CASSPKTSGSTDTQYF. The CDR3 DNA follows: TGCGCCAGCAGCCCCAAGACTAGCGGGAGCACAGATACGCAGTATTTT. The chain couples TRBV5-1 to TRBJ2-3; TRBD2 matches at 10 bases. There are 16 residues in the CDR3. The ends lost 4 bases at V and 0 bases at J; junction bases unmatched: 5. Germline CDR1 is SGHRS and CDR2 is YFSETQ.

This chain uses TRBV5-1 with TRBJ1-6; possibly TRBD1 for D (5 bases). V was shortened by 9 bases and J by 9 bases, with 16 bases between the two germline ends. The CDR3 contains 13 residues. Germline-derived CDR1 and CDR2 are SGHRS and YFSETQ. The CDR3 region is CATCRELGSPLHF. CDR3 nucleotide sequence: TGCGCCACCTGCAGGGAACTGGGTTCACCCCTCCACTTT.

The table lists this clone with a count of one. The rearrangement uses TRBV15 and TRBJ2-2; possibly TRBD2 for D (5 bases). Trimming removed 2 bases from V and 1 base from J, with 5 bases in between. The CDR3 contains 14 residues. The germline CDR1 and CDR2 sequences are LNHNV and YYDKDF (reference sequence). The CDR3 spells CATSRSGNTGELFF. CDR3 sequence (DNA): TGTGCCACCAGCAGAAGCGGGAACACCGGGGAGCTGTTTTTT.

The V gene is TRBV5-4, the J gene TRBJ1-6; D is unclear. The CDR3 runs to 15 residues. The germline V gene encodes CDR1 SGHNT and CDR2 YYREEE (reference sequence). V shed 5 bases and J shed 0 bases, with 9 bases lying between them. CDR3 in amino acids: CASRRGSSYNSPLHF. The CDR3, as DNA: TGTGCCAGCAGACGCGGAAGCTCCTATAATTCACCCCTCCACTTT.

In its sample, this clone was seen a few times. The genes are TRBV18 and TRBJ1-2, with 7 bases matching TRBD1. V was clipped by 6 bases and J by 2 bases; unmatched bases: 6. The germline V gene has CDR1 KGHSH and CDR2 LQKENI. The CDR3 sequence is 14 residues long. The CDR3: CASSRQGPNYGYTF. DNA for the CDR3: TGTGCCAGCTCCCGACAGGGACCGAACTATGGCTACACCTTC. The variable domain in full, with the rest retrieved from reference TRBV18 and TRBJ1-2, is NAGVMQNPRHLVRRRGQEARLRCSPMKGHSHVYWYRQLPEEGLKFMVYLQKENIIDESGMPKERFSAEFPKEGPSILRIQQVVRGDSAAYFCASSRQGPNYGYTFGSGTRLTVV.

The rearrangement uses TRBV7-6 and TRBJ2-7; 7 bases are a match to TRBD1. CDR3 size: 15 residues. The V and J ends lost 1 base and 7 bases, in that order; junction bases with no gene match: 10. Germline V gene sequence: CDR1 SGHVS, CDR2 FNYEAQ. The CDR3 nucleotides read TGTGCCAGCAGCTTAGATGTAGTAGGGGGCGCGGAGCAGTACTTC. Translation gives CASSLDVVGGAEQYF.

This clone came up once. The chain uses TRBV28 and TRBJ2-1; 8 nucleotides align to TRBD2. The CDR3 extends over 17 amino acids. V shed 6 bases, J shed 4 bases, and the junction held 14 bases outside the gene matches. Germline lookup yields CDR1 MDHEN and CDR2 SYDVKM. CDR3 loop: CASSSGLEVRWYNEQFF. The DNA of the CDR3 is TGTGCCAGCAGCTCGGGACTAGAAGTGAGGTGGTACAATGAGCAGTTCTTC.

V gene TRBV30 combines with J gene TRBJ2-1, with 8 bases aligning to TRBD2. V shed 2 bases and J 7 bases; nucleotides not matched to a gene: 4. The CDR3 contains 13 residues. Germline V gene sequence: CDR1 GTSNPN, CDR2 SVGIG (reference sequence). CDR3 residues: CAWSSGLVNEQFF. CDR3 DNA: TGTGCCTGGAGTTCGGGACTAGTTAATGAGCAGTTCTTC.

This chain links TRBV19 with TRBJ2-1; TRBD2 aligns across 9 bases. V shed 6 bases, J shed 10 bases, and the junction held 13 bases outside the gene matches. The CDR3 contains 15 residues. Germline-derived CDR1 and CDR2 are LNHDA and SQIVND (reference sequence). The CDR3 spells CASRRIAGEPWEQFF. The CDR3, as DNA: TGTGCCAGTAGAAGAATAGCGGGAGAGCCATGGGAGCAGTTCTTC.

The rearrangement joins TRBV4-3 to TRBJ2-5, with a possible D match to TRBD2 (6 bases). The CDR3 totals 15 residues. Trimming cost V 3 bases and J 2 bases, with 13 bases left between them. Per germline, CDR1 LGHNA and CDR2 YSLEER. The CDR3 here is CASSQDLRGQETQYF. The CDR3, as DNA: TGCGCCAGCAGCCAGGACTTGCGGGGTCAAGAGACCCAGTACTTC.

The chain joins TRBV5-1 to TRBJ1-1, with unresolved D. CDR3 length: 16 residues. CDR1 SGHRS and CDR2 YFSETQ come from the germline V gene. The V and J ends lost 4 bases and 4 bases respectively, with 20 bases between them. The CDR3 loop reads CASSTGLTPRGTEAFF. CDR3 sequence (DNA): TGCGCCAGCAGCACGGGTTTAACACCACGGGGCACTGAAGCTTTCTTT.

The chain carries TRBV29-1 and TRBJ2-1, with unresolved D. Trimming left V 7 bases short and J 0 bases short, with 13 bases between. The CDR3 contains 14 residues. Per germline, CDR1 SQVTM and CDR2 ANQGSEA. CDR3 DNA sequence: TGCAGCGCCTTTACTCCGAGCTCCTACAATGAGCAGTTCTTC. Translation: CSAFTPSSYNEQFF.

The CDR3 region has the DNA TGTGCCAGCAGCCAGCTCATCGGGGTAGAAACCGACTATGGCTACACCTTC. Translating gives CASSQLIGVETDYGYTF. The chain joins TRBV4-2 to TRBJ1-2; D is undetermined. Trimming left V 3 bases short and J 3 bases short, with 20 bases between. The germline V gene has CDR1 LGHNA and CDR2 YNFKEQ. This CDR3 has 17 residues.

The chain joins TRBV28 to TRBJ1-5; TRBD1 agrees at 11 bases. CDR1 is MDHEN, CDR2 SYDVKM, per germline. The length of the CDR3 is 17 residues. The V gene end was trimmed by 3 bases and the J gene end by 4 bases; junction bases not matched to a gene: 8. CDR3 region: CASSFVGTGGKNQPQHF. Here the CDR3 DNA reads TGTGCCAGCAGTTTTGTCGGGACAGGGGGGAAGAATCAGCCCCAGCATTTT.

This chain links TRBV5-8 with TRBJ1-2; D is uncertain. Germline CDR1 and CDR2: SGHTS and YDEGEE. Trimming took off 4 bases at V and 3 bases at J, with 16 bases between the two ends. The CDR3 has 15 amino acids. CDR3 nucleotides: TGTGCCAGCAGCCCACTAAGCAAGCCCGACTATGGCTACACCTTC. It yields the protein CASSPLSKPDYGYTF. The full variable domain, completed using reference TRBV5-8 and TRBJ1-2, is EAGVTQSPTHLIKTRGQQATLRCSPISGHTSVYWYQQALGLGLQFLLWYDEGEERNRGNFPPRFSGRQFPNYSSELNVNALELEDSALYLCASSPLSKPDYGYTFGSGTRLTVV.

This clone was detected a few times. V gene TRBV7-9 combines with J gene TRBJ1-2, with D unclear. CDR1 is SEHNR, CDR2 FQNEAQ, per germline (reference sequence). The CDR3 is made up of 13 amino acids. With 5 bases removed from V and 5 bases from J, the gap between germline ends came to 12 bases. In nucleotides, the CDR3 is TGTGCCAGCAGCGAGGAGGCGTGGTATGGCTACACCTTC. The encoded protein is CASSEEAWYGYTF.

The CDR3 DNA sequence: TGTGCCAGCAGTGACAGGGATACGCAGTATTTT. Its translation: CASSDRDTQYF. The chain links TRBV2 to TRBJ2-3, with D hard to call. CDR1 and CDR2 (germline): SNHLY, FYNNEI. Trimming left V 3 bases short and J 6 bases short, with 4 bases between. The CDR3 spans 11 residues. The full variable domain, completed using reference TRBV2 and TRBJ2-3, is EPEVTQTPSHQVTQMGQEVILRCVPISNHLYFYWYRQILGQKVEFLVSFYNNEISEKSEIFDDQFSVERPDGSNFTLKIRSTKLEDSAMYFCASSDRDTQYFGPGTRLTVL.

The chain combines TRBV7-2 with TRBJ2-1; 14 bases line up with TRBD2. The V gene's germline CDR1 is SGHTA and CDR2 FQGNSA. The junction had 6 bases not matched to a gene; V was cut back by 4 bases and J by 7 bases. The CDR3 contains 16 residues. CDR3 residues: CASSSRLAGGPNEQFF. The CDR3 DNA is TGTGCCAGCAGCTCGAGACTAGCGGGAGGGCCAAATGAGCAGTTCTTC.

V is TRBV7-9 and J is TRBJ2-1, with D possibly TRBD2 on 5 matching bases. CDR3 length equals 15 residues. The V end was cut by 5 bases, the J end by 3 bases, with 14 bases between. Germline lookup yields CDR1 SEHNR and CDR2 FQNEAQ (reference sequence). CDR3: CASSPRDPNYNEQFF. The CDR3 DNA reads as TGTGCCAGCAGCCCCCGGGATCCTAACTACAATGAGCAGTTCTTC. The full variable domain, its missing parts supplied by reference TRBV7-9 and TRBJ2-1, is DTGVSQNPRHKITKRGQNVTFRCDPISEHNRLYWYRQTLGQGPEFLTYFQNEAQLEKSRLLSDRFSAERPKGSFSTLEIQRTEQGDSAMYLCASSPRDPNYNEQFFGPGTRLTVL.

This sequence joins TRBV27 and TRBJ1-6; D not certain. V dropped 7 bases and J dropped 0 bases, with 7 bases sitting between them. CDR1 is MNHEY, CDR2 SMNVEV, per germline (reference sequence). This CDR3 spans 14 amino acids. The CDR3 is CASKTSSYNSPLHF. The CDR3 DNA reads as TGTGCCAGCAAAACGAGCTCCTATAATTCACCCCTCCACTTT.

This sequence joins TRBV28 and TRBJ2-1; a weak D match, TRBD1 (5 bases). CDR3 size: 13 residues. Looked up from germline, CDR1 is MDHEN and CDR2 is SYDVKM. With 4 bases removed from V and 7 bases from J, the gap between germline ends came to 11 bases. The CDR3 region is CASSSGMWNEQFF. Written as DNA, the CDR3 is TGTGCCAGCAGTTCAGGGATGTGGAATGAGCAGTTCTTC.

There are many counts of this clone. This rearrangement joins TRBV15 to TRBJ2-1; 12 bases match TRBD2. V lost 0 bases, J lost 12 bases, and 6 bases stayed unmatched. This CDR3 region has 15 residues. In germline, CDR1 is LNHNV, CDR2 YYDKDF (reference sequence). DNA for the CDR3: TGTGCCACCAGCAGAGATGCGACTAGCGGGAGTGGGCAGTTCTTC. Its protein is CATSRDATSGSGQFF.

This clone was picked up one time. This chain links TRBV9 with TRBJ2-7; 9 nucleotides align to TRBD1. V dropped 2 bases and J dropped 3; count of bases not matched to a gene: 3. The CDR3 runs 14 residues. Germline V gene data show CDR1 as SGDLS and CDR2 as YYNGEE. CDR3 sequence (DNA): TGTGCCAGCAGCGTTGGACAGGGGTTCTACGAGCAGTACTTC. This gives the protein CASSVGQGFYEQYF. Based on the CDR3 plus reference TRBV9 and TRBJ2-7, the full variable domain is DSGVTQTPKHLITATGQRVTLRCSPRSGDLSVYWYQQSLDQGLQFLIQYYNGEERAKGNILERFSAQQFPDLHSELNLSSLELGDSALYFCASSVGQGFYEQYFGPGTRLTVT.

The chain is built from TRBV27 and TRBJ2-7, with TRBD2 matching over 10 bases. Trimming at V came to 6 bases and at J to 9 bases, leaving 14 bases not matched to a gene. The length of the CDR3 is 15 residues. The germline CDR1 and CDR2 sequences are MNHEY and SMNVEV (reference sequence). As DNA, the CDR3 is TGTGCCAGCAGCCCCACTAGCGGGAACTCTCAAGCGCAGTACTTC. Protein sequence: CASSPTSGNSQAQYF.

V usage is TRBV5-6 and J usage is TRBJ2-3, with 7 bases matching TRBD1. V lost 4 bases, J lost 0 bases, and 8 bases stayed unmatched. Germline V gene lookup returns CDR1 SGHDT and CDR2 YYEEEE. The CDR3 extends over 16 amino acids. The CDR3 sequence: CASSLNRGTSTDTQYF. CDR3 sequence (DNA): TGTGCCAGCAGCCTCAACAGGGGAACTAGCACAGATACGCAGTATTTT. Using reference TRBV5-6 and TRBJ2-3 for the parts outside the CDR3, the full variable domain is DAGVTQSPTHLIKTRGQQVTLRCSPKSGHDTVSWYQQALGQGPQFIFQYYEEEERQRGNFPDRFSGHQFPNYSSELNVNALLLGDSALYLCASSLNRGTSTDTQYFGPGTRLTVL.

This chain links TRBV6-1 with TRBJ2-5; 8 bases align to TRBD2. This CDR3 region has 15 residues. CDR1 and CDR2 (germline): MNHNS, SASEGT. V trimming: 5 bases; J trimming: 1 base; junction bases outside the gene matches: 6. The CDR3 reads CASSSAGVIQETQYF. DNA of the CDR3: TGTGCCAGCAGTTCAGCGGGGGTAATCCAAGAGACCCAGTACTTC.

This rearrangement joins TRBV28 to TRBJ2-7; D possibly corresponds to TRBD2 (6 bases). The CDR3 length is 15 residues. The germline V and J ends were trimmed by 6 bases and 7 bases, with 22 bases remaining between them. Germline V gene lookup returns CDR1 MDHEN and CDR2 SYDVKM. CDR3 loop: CASRAPTGHGGEQYF. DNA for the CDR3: TGTGCCAGCAGGGCCCCCACCGGTCATGGGGGGGAGCAGTACTTC.

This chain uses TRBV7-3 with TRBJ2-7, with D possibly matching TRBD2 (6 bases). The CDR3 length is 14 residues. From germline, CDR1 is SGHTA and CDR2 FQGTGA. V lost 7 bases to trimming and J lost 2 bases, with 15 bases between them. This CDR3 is CASIKRAPTYEQYF. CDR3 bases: TGTGCCAGCATCAAGCGGGCCCCTACCTACGAGCAGTACTTC.

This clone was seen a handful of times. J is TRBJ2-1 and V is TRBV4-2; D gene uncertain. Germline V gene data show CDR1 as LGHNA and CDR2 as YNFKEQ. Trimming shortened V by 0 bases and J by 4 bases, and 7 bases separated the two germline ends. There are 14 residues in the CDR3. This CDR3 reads CASSQDGQYNEQFF. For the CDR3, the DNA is TGTGCCAGCAGCCAAGATGGGCAGTACAATGAGCAGTTCTTC.

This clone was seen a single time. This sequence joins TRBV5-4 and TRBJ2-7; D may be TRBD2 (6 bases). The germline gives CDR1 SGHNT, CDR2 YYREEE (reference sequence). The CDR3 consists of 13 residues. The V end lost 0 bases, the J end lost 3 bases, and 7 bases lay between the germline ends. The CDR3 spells CASSLAGVYEQYF. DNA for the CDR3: TGTGCCAGCAGCTTGGCGGGAGTCTACGAGCAGTACTTC.

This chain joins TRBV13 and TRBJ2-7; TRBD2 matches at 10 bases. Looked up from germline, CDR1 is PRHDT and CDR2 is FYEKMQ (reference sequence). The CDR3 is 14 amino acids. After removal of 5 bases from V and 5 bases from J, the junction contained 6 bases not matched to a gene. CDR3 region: CASSESGRVHEQYF. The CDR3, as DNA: TGTGCCAGCAGCGAGAGCGGGAGGGTCCACGAGCAGTACTTC.